This is a list of T cell receptor beta chains from one sample in a study of early T cells in non-severe SARS-CoV-2 infection. TCRdb passed the 5' RACE reads through MiXCR, listing each CDR3 protein once. The sample includes tens of thousands of distinct CDR3 sequences, roughly 11% seen only once; the top ten take approximately 5.9%. The sample was whole blood. Every receptor here comes from an adult who was a healthcare worker with PCR-confirmed SARS-CoV-2 infection or an uninfected control (not recorded which). The CDR3 runs from the conserved cysteine through the conserved F or W. The order of the fields is V gene, J gene, clone size, CDR3 protein. The listing skips clone size in some rows; elsewhere it reads once, few, many or a size class.

TRBV6-4	TRBJ2-2	many	CASRPGGSTGELFF
TRBV6-2/TRBV6-3	TRBJ2-1	few	CASTSRTSGINEQFF
TRBV2	TRBJ2-7	many	CASSDGTYEQYF
TRBV3-1	TRBJ2-7	few	CASSQEGGRSYEQYF
TRBV5-4	TRBJ2-7	few	CASSSRTGSSYEQYF
TRBV5-1	TRBJ2-6	few	CASSSFSGANVLTF
TRBV6-6	TRBJ2-7	many	CASSPTREFRYEQYF
TRBV7-2	TRBJ1-2	few	CASSLAHLSQGGYGYTF
TRBV11-2	TRBJ2-2	-	CASSPIWLTNTGELFF
TRBV14	TRBJ2-1	-	CASTPSHPYNEQFF
TRBV5-1	TRBJ2-1	-	CASSLGGPNEQFF
TRBV18	TRBJ1-1	-	CASSPVEMNTEAFF
TRBV6-1	TRBJ2-4	-	CASNLERSGKNIQYF
TRBV7-8	TRBJ2-6	-	CASSQAPSGANVLTF
TRBV24-1	TRBJ2-1	-	CATSDSTPRLVAYNEQFF
TRBV27	TRBJ2-3	few	CASSPQSDTQYF
TRBV7-3	TRBJ1-1	-	CASSYGTGTGATVAFF
TRBV30	TRBJ1-2	-	CAWSVVGGYTF
TRBV18	TRBJ2-7	few	CASSPERGPMSTVQYF
TRBV9	TRBJ2-1	few	CASSAGGARYNEQFF
TRBV20-1	TRBJ2-3	-	CSVAGGTDTQYF
TRBV18	TRBJ2-1	-	CASSPPASGSYNEQFF
TRBV5-6	TRBJ2-2	-	CASSGRNTGELFF
TRBV28	TRBJ1-1	few	CASSRGGTEAFF
TRBV20-1	TRBJ1-1	-	CSAREGDREAFF
TRBV7-2	TRBJ2-1	few	CASSEPGQFYNEQFF
TRBV5-1	TRBJ2-1	many	CASSSPSGTNEQFF
TRBV7-9	TRBJ2-5	few	CASSLVLTSGRGRETQYF
TRBV27	TRBJ2-7	-	CASSPGAHAYEQYF
TRBV28	TRBJ1-2	-	CASSLEQPYGYTF
TRBV4-1	TRBJ2-7	-	CASSSQTSGSYEQYF
TRBV18	TRBJ2-7	-	CASSPPGQGAHEQYF
TRBV5-1	TRBJ2-2	few	CASSSGVGSDNTGELFF
TRBV5-6	TRBJ1-1	-	CASSLGAGTQAFF
TRBV5-8	TRBJ2-7	many	CASSLIAGGAYEQYF
TRBV20-1	TRBJ2-1	-	CSALTSGPYNEQFF
TRBV5-6	TRBJ2-1	-	CASSNDNHNEQFF
TRBV4-1	TRBJ2-3	-	CASSQEPGYTQYF
TRBV7-2	TRBJ2-5	few	CASSPDHTSGRAETQYF
TRBV10-1	TRBJ2-2	-	CASSDRLAATGELFF
TRBV21-1	TRBJ2-2	many	CASSKVMGNTGELFF
TRBV6-6	TRBJ2-5	-	CASRRRETQYF
TRBV7-6	TRBJ2-2	few	CASSIQGELFF
TRBV28	TRBJ2-7	few	CASSNRGRGSYEQYF
TRBV4-1	TRBJ2-7	few	CASQTGNPSEQYF
TRBV21-1	TRBJ2-7	many	CASSSRPGRNYEQYF
TRBV6-1	TRBJ2-3	-	CASNEGAGTDTQYF
TRBV10-1	TRBJ2-5	-	CASSAGRGETQYF
TRBV18	TRBJ2-1	many	CASSPPSGLSYNEQFF
TRBV27	TRBJ1-6	-	CASSFRGSPLHF
TRBV4-2	TRBJ2-2	-	CASSQDTGKKNTGELFF
TRBV12-3/TRBV12-4	TRBJ1-1	-	CASSLNREDTEAFF
TRBV2	TRBJ2-7	-	CASSESQGYSYEQYF
TRBV7-2	TRBJ2-7	-	CASSLHPSGSYPYEQYF
TRBV18	TRBJ1-6	-	CASSTASGGNSPLHF
TRBV7-3	TRBJ2-1	many	CASSPRGDSYNEQFF